The 16 T cell receptor beta chains given below trace back to one sample, sequenced in a study of coeliac disease. Only in-frame clones appear in the TCRdb table, and some are missing; sequencing was by immunoSEQ multiplex PCR. The sample includes about 4,300 clones, 50% to 75% of them seen just once. Sequences were obtained from intraepithelial lymphocytes from the gut. The receptors originated from a human donor with active celiac disease.

The J gene is TRBJ2-7, the V gene TRBV5-4, with D maybe TRBD1 (6 bases). The V gene lost 2 bases and the J gene lost 4 bases, with 13 bases spanning the gap. The CDR3 has 14 residues. Germline CDR1 SGHNT, CDR2 YYREEE (reference sequence). This CDR3 is CASSFSDSLYEQYF. The CDR3 region has the DNA TGTGCCAGCAGCTTTTCGGACAGTTTATACGAGCAGTACTTC.

The chain links TRBV7-3 to TRBJ2-7; 7 bases are shared with TRBD2. This CDR3 has 14 residues. Germline V gives CDR1 SGHTA, CDR2 FQGTGA. With 5 bases clipped from V and 6 bases from J, the junction kept 10 bases outside the gene matches. The CDR3 protein is CASSPGLFPSEQYF. CDR3 bases: TGTGCCAGCAGCCCGGGACTATTTCCCTCCGAGCAGTACTTC. Based on the CDR3 plus reference TRBV7-3 and TRBJ2-7, the full variable domain is GAGVSQTPSNKVTEKGKYVELRCDPISGHTALYWYRQSLGQGPEFLIYFQGTGAADDSGLPNDRFFAVRPEGSVSTLKIQRTERGDSAVYLCASSPGLFPSEQYFGPGTRLTVT.

The V gene is TRBV5-1, the J gene TRBJ2-1, with TRBD2 identical over 11 bases. The CDR3 spans 14 residues. Looked up from germline, CDR1 is SGHRS and CDR2 is YFSETQ. J lost 8 bases, V lost 0 bases, and 1 base had no gene match. The chain's CDR3 is CASSLELAGDEQFF. CDR3 bases: TGCGCCAGCAGCTTGGAACTAGCGGGAGATGAGCAGTTCTTC.

V gene TRBV4-1 combines with J gene TRBJ2-5; D call uncertain. Germline V lookup: CDR1 MGHRA, CDR2 YSYEKL. V was clipped by 1 base and J by 4 bases, with 16 bases between them. The CDR3 consists of 16 residues. CDR3 region: CASSQGPDKSAETQYF. CDR3 coding DNA: TGCGCCAGCAGCCAAGGGCCCGATAAGAGCGCAGAGACCCAGTACTTC.

This clone was observed a few times. The genes are TRBV28 and TRBJ2-7; possible D gene TRBD1, 6 bases. Trimming took 2 bases from V and 3 from J, leaving 14 bases between them. CDR3 length: 15 amino acids. The V gene's germline CDR1 is MDHEN and CDR2 SYDVKM. CDR3 protein: CASSLTPRGRYEQYF. As DNA, the CDR3 is TGTGCCAGCAGTTTAACCCCCAGGGGACGCTACGAGCAGTACTTC. The complete variable domain, with remaining parts taken from reference TRBV28 and TRBJ2-7, reads DVKVTQSSRYLVKRTGEKVFLECVQDMDHENMFWYRQDPGLGLRLIYFSYDVKMKEKGDIPEGYSVSREKKERFSLILESASTNQTSMYLCASSLTPRGRYEQYFGPGTRLTVT.

V gene TRBV30 combines with J gene TRBJ2-1, with 9 bases that match TRBD2. The ends lost 3 bases at V and 7 bases at J; junction bases unmatched: 13. CDR1 GTSNPN and CDR2 SVGIG come from the germline V gene (reference sequence). The CDR3 has 16 amino acids. The CDR3 region has the DNA TGTGCCTGGAGACCGAACCCGGGACTAGCTGGGAATGAGCAGTTCTTC. Translating it yields CAWRPNPGLAGNEQFF.

V gene TRBV9 combines with J gene TRBJ1-3; a possible D gene is TRBD1 (5 bases). CDR3 size: 13 residues. V was shortened by 6 bases and J by 6 bases, with 13 bases between the two germline ends. The germline V gene has CDR1 SGDLS and CDR2 YYNGEE. CDR3 amino acids: CASKGGETNTIYF. CDR3 bases: TGTGCCAGCAAAGGAGGGGAGACAAACACCATATATTTT.

The genes are TRBV5-6 and TRBJ1-2, with D perhaps TRBD1 (6 bases). Per germline, CDR1 SGHDT and CDR2 YYEEEE. CDR3 size: 16 residues. V gave up 3 bases and J gave up 3 bases, with 18 bases separating them. CDR3 DNA sequence: TGTGCCAGCAGCTATTCACCGGGCAGGGGCCACTATGGCTACACCTTC. Encoded protein: CASSYSPGRGHYGYTF.

This chain joins TRBV27 and TRBJ2-7; D possibly corresponds to TRBD1 (5 bases). Germline-derived CDR1 and CDR2 are MNHEY and SMNVEV (reference sequence). The CDR3 contains 15 residues. Trimming shortened V by 1 base and J by 0 bases, and 10 bases separated the two germline ends. The CDR3 DNA reads as TGTGCCAGCAGTTTATTGCGACAGACCTCCTACGAGCAGTACTTC. Its protein product is CASSLLRQTSYEQYF.

The chain couples TRBV29-1 to TRBJ2-5; D might be TRBD2 (6 bases). The CDR3 covers 12 residues. CDR1 SQVTM and CDR2 ANQGSEA come from the germline V gene. DNA for the CDR3: TGCAGTGGGCGGGATTACCAAGAGACCCAGTACTTC. This codes for CSGRDYQETQYF.

The gene calls are TRBV7-9 and TRBJ1-2, with 7 bases matching TRBD1. CDR1 and CDR2 (germline): SEHNR, FQNEAQ (reference sequence). V lost 4 bases and J lost 6; bases outside the gene matches: 11. There are 15 residues in the CDR3. The CDR3 nucleotides are TGTGCCAGCAGCTCTCCTACGACAGGGTGGGATGGCTACACCTTC. Translation gives CASSSPTTGWDGYTF.

Note on this clone: Other DNA sequences in this specimen translate into the identical CDR3. The genes are TRBV15 and TRBJ2-1; D is possibly TRBD1 (5 bases). V was trimmed by 3 bases and J by 4 bases, leaving 7 bases between them. This CDR3 contains 13 residues. The germline V gene has CDR1 LNHNV and CDR2 YYDKDF (reference sequence). DNA of the CDR3: TGTGCCACCAGCAGGGACAATTACAATGAGCAGTTCTTC. Translated: CATSRDNYNEQFF.

The rearrangement joins TRBV5-1 to TRBJ1-1; D perhaps matches TRBD1 (5 bases). Germline lookup yields CDR1 SGHRS and CDR2 YFSETQ. Trimming took 8 bases from V and 3 from J, leaving 20 bases between them. This CDR3 has 15 amino acids. The CDR3 loop is CARTLGWTRDTEAFF. For the CDR3, the DNA is TGCGCCAGGACCCTGGGGTGGACACGGGACACTGAAGCTTTCTTT.

This clone showed up just a few times. V is TRBV29-1 and J is TRBJ1-2, with 9 bases fitting TRBD1. V shed 3 bases and J 8 bases; nucleotides not matched to a gene: 7. The length of the CDR3 is 13 residues. Germline V gives CDR1 SQVTM, CDR2 ANQGSEA. The CDR3 protein is CSVEETGGVGYTF. CDR3 coding DNA: TGCAGCGTTGAGGAGACAGGGGGTGTAGGCTACACCTTC.

This rearrangement joins TRBV7-9 to TRBJ2-6; 7 bases match TRBD2. CDR3 length equals 16 residues. The junction had 5 bases not matched to a gene; V was cut back by 6 bases and J by 0 bases. Germline lookup yields CDR1 SEHNR and CDR2 FQNEAQ (reference sequence). CDR3 bases: TGTGCCAGCAGTTGGGAGGGGACCTCTGGGGCCAACGTCCTGACTTTC. Amino acids: CASSWEGTSGANVLTF.

The chain combines TRBV7-3 with TRBJ2-7; TRBD2 aligns across 8 bases. V was clipped by 4 bases and J by 2 bases; unmatched bases: 4. This CDR3 region has 14 residues. Germline-derived CDR1 and CDR2 are SGHTA and FQGTGA. This chain's CDR3 is CASSWTSTTYEQYF. For the CDR3, the DNA is TGTGCCAGCAGCTGGACTAGCACGACCTACGAGCAGTACTTC. Looking up the rest from reference TRBV7-3 and TRBJ2-7 gives the full variable domain: GAGVSQTPSNKVTEKGKYVELRCDPISGHTALYWYRQSLGQGPEFLIYFQGTGAADDSGLPNDRFFAVRPEGSVSTLKIQRTERGDSAVYLCASSWTSTTYEQYFGPGTRLTVT.